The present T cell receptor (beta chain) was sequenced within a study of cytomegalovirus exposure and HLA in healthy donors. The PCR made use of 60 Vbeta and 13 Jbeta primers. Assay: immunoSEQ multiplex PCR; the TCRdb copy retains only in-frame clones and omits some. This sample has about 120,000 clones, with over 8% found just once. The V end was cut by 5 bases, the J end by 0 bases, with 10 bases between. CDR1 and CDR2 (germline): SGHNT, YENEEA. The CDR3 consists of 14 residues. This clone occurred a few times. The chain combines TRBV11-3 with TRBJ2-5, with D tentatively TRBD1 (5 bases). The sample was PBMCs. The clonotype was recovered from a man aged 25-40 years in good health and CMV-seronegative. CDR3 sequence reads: CASSQGPYQETQYF. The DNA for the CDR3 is TGTGCCAGCAGCCAGGGCCCGTACCAAGAGACCCAGTACTTC.